Each of the 21 T cell receptor beta chains below was sequenced from the same sample in a study of blood T cell repertoires in COVID-19. Assay: immunoSEQ multiplex PCR; the TCRdb copy retains only in-frame clones and omits some. The repertoire holds 140,000 to 150,000 clones, roughly 86% seen once, with roughly 1.9% in the top ten. What was sequenced was peripheral blood. These receptors originate from a man in his 70s with acute or convalescent COVID-19.

The chain links TRBV28 to TRBJ1-5, with TRBD1 identical over 8 bases. V lost 6 bases and J lost 7; bases outside the gene matches: 8. The CDR3 runs to 14 residues. In germline, CDR1 is MDHEN, CDR2 SYDVKM. CDR3 sequence (DNA): TGTGCCAGCAGCCGACAGGGGCGGCTCCAGCCCCAGCATTTT. It is translated as CASSRQGRLQPQHF. Combining the CDR3 with reference TRBV28 and TRBJ1-5 gives the whole variable domain DVKVTQSSRYLVKRTGEKVFLECVQDMDHENMFWYRQDPGLGLRLIYFSYDVKMKEKGDIPEGYSVSREKKERFSLILESASTNQTSMYLCASSRQGRLQPQHFGDGTRLSIL.

In DNA form, the CDR3 reads TGTGCCAGCTCCCTCCAGAGAGGTAATCAGCCCCAGCATTTT. This encodes CASSLQRGNQPQHF. The V and J genes are TRBV18 and TRBJ1-5; D not certain. The CDR3 extends over 14 amino acids. V lost 6 bases to trimming and J lost 4 bases, with 13 bases between them. Germline-derived CDR1 and CDR2 are KGHSH and LQKENI.

Points on this clone: Other DNA sequences from this sample encode an identical CDR3 as well. The rearrangement joins TRBV27 to TRBJ2-6, with D unclear. Trimming pared 6 bases from V and 0 bases from J, leaving 9 bases between. The CDR3 extends over 15 amino acids. The germline gives CDR1 MNHEY, CDR2 SMNVEV (reference sequence). The chain's CDR3 is CASSPRYSGANVLTF. The CDR3 DNA reads TGTGCCAGCAGCCCCCGTTACTCTGGGGCCAACGTCCTGACTTTC. The full variable domain, in which reference TRBV27 and TRBJ2-6 provide the parts outside the CDR3, is EAQVTQNPRYLITVTGKKLTVTCSQNMNHEYMSWYRQDPGLGLRQIYYSMNVEVTDKGDVPEGYKVSRKEKRNFPLILESPSPNQTSLYFCASSPRYSGANVLTFGAGSRLTVL.

Of note for this clone: The same CDR3 also results from other DNA sequences found in this sample. The chain carries TRBV12-3 or TRBV12-4 and TRBJ1-4, with TRBD1 matching over 7 bases. This CDR3 comprises 13 residues. J gave up 8 bases and V 6 bases, and 6 bases lay outside the gene matches. The CDR3 sequence is CASRRQGGEKLFF. In nucleotides, the CDR3 is TGTGCCAGCAGACGACAGGGAGGCGAAAAACTGTTTTTT.

This rearrangement joins TRBV2 to TRBJ1-5; D is unresolved. Trimming took 3 bases from V and 0 from J, leaving 12 bases between them. CDR3 length equals 16 residues. Germline values: CDR1 SNHLY, CDR2 FYNNEI. The CDR3 nucleotides read TGTGCCAGCAGTGAGCGGACGGACTATAGCAATCAGCCCCAGCATTTT. Amino acid sequence: CASSERTDYSNQPQHF. The full variable domain, completed using reference TRBV2 and TRBJ1-5, is EPEVTQTPSHQVTQMGQEVILRCVPISNHLYFYWYRQILGQKVEFLVSFYNNEISEKSEIFDDQFSVERPDGSNFTLKIRSTKLEDSAMYFCASSERTDYSNQPQHFGDGTRLSIL.

The chain combines TRBV6-4 with TRBJ1-2; tentatively, D is TRBD1 (5 bases). Germline assignment: CDR1 MRHNA and CDR2 SNTAGT. The CDR3 sequence is 14 residues long. Trimming took off 4 bases at V and 4 bases at J, with 13 bases between the two ends. The CDR3 spells CASSARGSSYGYTF. CDR3 coding DNA: TGTGCCAGCAGTGCAAGGGGCAGCTCCTATGGCTACACCTTC.

The chain uses TRBV10-3 and TRBJ2-7; no clear D gene. This CDR3 has 13 residues. Germline loops: CDR1 ENHRY, CDR2 SYGVKD. Trimming shortened V by 6 bases and J by 0 bases, and 9 bases separated the two germline ends. The CDR3 DNA sequence: TGTGCCATCAGAGAATCGGGCTCCTACGAGCAGTACTTC. It codes for CAIRESGSYEQYF.

V and J are TRBV20-1 and TRBJ2-7, with D possibly matching TRBD1 (6 bases). V lost 3 bases, J lost 0 bases, and 9 bases lay in between. Germline V gene data show CDR1 as DFQATT and CDR2 as SNEGSKA (reference sequence). The CDR3 consists of 13 residues. The CDR3 sequence: CSASPTGSYEQYF. The DNA for the CDR3 is TGCAGTGCTAGTCCGACAGGCTCCTACGAGCAGTACTTC.

The chain uses TRBV27 and TRBJ1-2; TRBD1 is a possible D gene (5 bases). Germline V gene lookup returns CDR1 MNHEY and CDR2 SMNVEV (reference sequence). CDR3 length equals 14 residues. V lost 7 bases and J 0 bases, leaving 12 bases between the germline ends. CDR3 protein: CASKAGGANYGYTF. DNA for the CDR3: TGTGCCAGCAAAGCGGGGGGGGCTAACTATGGCTACACCTTC.

The gene calls are TRBV9 and TRBJ2-3; 8 bases agree with TRBD2. CDR3 size: 15 residues. Germline lookup yields CDR1 SGDLS and CDR2 YYNGEE. V gave up 1 base and J gave up 4 bases; unmatched junction bases: 5. The CDR3 DNA reads TGTGCCAGCAGCGTAACGAGCGGGAGCCCAGATACGCAGTATTTT. It translates to CASSVTSGSPDTQYF.

The chain combines TRBV4-1 with TRBJ2-5; TRBD1 matches 7 bases. This CDR3 contains 15 residues. Per the germline V gene, CDR1 is MGHRA and CDR2 is YSYEKL. Trimming at V came to 1 base and at J to 2 bases, leaving 4 bases not matched to a gene. CDR3 DNA: TGCGCCAGCAGCCAAGTAGGGACAGCACAAGAGACCCAGTACTTC. Amino acid sequence: CASSQVGTAQETQYF.

The rearrangement joins TRBV18 to TRBJ1-2; D gene ambiguous. Germline loops: CDR1 KGHSH, CDR2 LQKENI. V was cut by 0 bases and J by 4 bases, with 15 bases left in between. This CDR3 region has 16 residues. In DNA, the CDR3 is TGTGCCAGCTCACCACCGAACGCCCCCAGCGGCTATGGCTACACCTTC. As protein: CASSPPNAPSGYGYTF.

Here the CDR3 DNA reads TGTGCCTGGAATGCGGGATCTGCAACTAATGAAAAACTGTTTTTT. As protein: CAWNAGSATNEKLFF. The J gene is TRBJ1-4, the V gene TRBV30; D remains ambiguous. The germline CDR1 and CDR2 sequences are GTSNPN and SVGIG (reference sequence). V was shortened by 4 bases and J by 0 bases, with 12 bases between the two germline ends. This CDR3 region has 15 residues. Supplemented by reference TRBV30 and TRBJ1-4, the full variable domain reads SQTIHQWPATLVQPVGSPLSLECTVEGTSNPNLYWYRQAAGRGLQLLFYSVGIGQISSEVPQNLSASRPQDRQFILSSKKLLLSDSGFYLCAWNAGSATNEKLFFGSGTQLSVL.

This clone was found a few times. V and J are TRBV10-2 and TRBJ2-1; 10 bases are a match to TRBD2. CDR3 length equals 14 residues. V was clipped by 6 bases and J by 3 bases; unmatched bases: 2. Germline CDR1 reads WSHSY; CDR2 reads SAAADI. CDR3 sequence (DNA): TGCGCCAGCAGCGCTAGCGGGAGCTACAATGAGCAGTTCTTC. It codes for CASSASGSYNEQFF.

The sample holds one count of this clone. This chain uses TRBV5-6 with TRBJ2-2; 9 nucleotides agree with TRBD2. Trimming cost V 0 bases and J 3 bases; bases outside gene matches: 9. Germline CDR1 is SGHDT and CDR2 is YYEEEE. This CDR3 has 18 residues. CDR3 coding DNA: TGTGCCAGCAGCTTGGCCGGAGCGGGGGGTTTCTACACCGGGGAGCTGTTTTTT. This translates into CASSLAGAGGFYTGELFF.

This clone appeared once. CDR3 DNA sequence: TGCGCCAGCAGCTCGGGACAGGGGTCCGGGGAGCTGTTTTTT. Translated, it gives CASSSGQGSGELFF. The rearrangement links TRBV5-1 to TRBJ2-2, with TRBD1 identical over 10 bases. The CDR3 consists of 14 residues. Germline-derived CDR1 and CDR2 are SGHRS and YFSETQ. V lost 3 bases to trimming and J lost 6 bases; unmatched junction nucleotides: 2.

This clone was observed a single time. The chain links TRBV14 to TRBJ2-3, with D possibly TRBD2 on 6 matching bases. V lost 1 base to trimming and J lost 0 bases, with 20 bases between them. The CDR3 extends over 19 amino acids. CDR1 is SGHDN, CDR2 FVKESK, per germline. The CDR3 bases are TGTGCCAGCAGCCAAGTTAGCGGCGGCAGAGATAATAGCACAGATACGCAGTATTTT. It codes for CASSQVSGGRDNSTDTQYF.

This chain links TRBV9 with TRBJ2-2; 7 nucleotides align to TRBD2. CDR1 SGDLS and CDR2 YYNGEE come from the germline V gene. The CDR3 runs to 15 residues. Trimming at V came to 2 bases and at J to 1 base, leaving 2 bases not matched to a gene. CDR3 DNA sequence: TGTGCCAGCAGCGTCCGGGGGGAGAACACCGGGGAGCTGTTTTTT. Amino acid sequence: CASSVRGENTGELFF.

In its sample, this clone was seen once. The V gene is TRBV10-2, the J gene TRBJ1-6; D not certain. The V gene lost 3 bases and the J gene lost 0 bases, with 12 bases spanning the gap. The length of the CDR3 is 17 residues. CDR1 WSHSY and CDR2 SAAADI come from the germline V gene. CDR3 coding DNA: TGCGCCAGCAGTGATAATCAGGCCGGCTCCTATAATTCACCCCTCCACTTT. Protein: CASSDNQAGSYNSPLHF.

The chain uses TRBV4-2 and TRBJ1-1, with D possibly matching TRBD1 (5 bases). The germline V gene encodes CDR1 LGHNA and CDR2 YNFKEQ. The V gene lost 0 bases and the J gene lost 0 bases, with 8 bases spanning the gap. There are 15 residues in the CDR3. The DNA of the CDR3 is TGTGCCAGCAGCCAAGACCAGGGTATGAACACTGAAGCTTTCTTT. Its translation is CASSQDQGMNTEAFF.

The chain carries TRBV3-1 (or the pseudogene TRBV3-2) and TRBJ2-7, with 7 bases identical to TRBD2. The CDR3 totals 13 residues. V dropped 4 bases and J dropped 5; count of bases not matched to a gene: 5. Germline CDR1 and CDR2: LGHDT and YNNKEL (reference sequence). The CDR3 reads CASSPSGLDEQYF. The CDR3 DNA follows: TGTGCCAGCAGCCCTAGCGGTTTGGACGAGCAGTACTTC.